The present T cell receptor (beta chain) was sequenced within a study of blood T cell repertoires in COVID-19. Study summary: Samples came from the United States, Italy and Spain, spanning acute and convalescent COVID-19. From T cells, B-cell-depleted T cells, or PBMCs came the material, which was cDNA or gDNA.

CDR1 is SGHAT, CDR2 FQNNGV, per germline. This CDR3 has 13 residues. V lost 6 bases to trimming and J lost 5 bases, with 13 bases between them. In the original processing: Reference gene primer amplification gave nucleated cell count estimates. Libraries were prepared by immunoSEQ multiplex PCR; TCRdb keeps only in-frame clonotypes and omits some of them. V and J calls and clone size come straight from that table; D and trimming were deduced from the DNA. The table has some 42,000 clones, over 60% seen once. The sequence was obtained from a woman aged 70-85 years with acute or convalescent COVID-19. The sample comprised peripheral blood. The V call is TRBV11-2, the J call TRBJ2-5; D unresolved. The CDR3 reads CASRGSVVETQYF. In DNA, the CDR3 is TGTGCCAGCAGGGGCAGTGTAGTGGAGACCCAGTACTTC.